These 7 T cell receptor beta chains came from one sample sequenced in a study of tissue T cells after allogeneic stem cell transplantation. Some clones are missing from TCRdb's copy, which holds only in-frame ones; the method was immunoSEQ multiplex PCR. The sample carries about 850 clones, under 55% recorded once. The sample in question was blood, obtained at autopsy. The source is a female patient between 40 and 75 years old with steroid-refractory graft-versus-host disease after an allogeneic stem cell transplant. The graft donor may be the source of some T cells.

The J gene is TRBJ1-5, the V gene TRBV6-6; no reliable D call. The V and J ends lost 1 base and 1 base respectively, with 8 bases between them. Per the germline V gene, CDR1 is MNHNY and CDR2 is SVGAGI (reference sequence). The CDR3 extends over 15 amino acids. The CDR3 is CASSYLVLSNQPQHF. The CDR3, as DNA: TGTGCCAGCAGTTACTTGGTGTTAAGCAATCAGCCCCAGCATTTT.

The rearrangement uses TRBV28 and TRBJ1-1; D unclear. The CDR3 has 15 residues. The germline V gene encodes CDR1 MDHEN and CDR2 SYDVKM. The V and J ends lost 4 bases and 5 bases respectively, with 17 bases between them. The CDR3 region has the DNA TGTGCCAGCAGTTCACCGCAAGGTCTGAGGACTGAAGCTTTCTTT. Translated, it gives CASSSPQGLRTEAFF. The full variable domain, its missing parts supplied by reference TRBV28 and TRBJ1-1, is DVKVTQSSRYLVKRTGEKVFLECVQDMDHENMFWYRQDPGLGLRLIYFSYDVKMKEKGDIPEGYSVSREKKERFSLILESASTNQTSMYLCASSSPQGLRTEAFFGQGTRLTVV.

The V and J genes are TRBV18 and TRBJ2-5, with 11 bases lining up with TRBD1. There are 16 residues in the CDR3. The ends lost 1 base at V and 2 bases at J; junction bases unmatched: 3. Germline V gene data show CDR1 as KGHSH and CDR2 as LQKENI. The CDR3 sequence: CASSPRGDRGQETQYF. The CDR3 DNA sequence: TGTGCCAGCTCACCACGAGGGGACAGGGGGCAAGAGACCCAGTACTTC.

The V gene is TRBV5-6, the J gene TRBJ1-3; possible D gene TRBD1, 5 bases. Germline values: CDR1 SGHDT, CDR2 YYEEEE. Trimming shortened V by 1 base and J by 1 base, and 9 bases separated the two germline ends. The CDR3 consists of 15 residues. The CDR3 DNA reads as TGTGCCAGCAGCTTGCAGGGTTGGTCTGGAAACACCATATATTTT. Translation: CASSLQGWSGNTIYF.

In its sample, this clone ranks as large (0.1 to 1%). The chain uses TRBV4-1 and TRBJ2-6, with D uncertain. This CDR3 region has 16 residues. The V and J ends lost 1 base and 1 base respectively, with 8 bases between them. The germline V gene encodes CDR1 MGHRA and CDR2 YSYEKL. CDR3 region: CASSQVQLSGANVLTF. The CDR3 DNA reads TGCGCCAGCAGCCAAGTCCAGCTTTCTGGGGCCAACGTCCTGACTTTC.

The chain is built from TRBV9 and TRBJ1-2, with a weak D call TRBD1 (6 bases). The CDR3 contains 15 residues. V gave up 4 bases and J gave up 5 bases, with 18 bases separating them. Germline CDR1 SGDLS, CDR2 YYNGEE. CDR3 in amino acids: CASSPRDTRVYGYTF. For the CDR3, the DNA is TGTGCCAGCAGCCCTCGGGACACCCGGGTGTATGGCTACACCTTC.

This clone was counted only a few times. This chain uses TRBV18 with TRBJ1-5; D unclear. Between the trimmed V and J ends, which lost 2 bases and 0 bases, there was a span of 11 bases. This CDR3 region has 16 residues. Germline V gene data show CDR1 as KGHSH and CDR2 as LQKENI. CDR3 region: CASSPVGTTSNQPQHF. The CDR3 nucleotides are TGTGCCAGCTCACCAGTAGGAACGACTAGCAATCAGCCCCAGCATTTT.